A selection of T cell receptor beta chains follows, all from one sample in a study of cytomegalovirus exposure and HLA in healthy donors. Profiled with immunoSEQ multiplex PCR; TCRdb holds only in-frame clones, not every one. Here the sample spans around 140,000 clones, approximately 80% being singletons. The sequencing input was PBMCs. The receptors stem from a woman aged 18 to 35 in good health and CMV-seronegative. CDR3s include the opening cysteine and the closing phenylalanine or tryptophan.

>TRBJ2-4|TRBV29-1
CSVLRGGYQNIQYF
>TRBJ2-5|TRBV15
CATSVPGTAWGETQYF
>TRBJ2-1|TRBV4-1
CASSQEELAGGPNEQFF
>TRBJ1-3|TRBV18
CASSPPAARLSSGNTIYF
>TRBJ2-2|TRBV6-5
CASTDGGPNTGELFF
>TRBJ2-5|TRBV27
CASSPRLAGVKGETQYF
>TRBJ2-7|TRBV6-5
CASSWTGQDYEQYF
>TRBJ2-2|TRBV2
CASSGYRGTGELFF
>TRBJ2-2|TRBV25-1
CASSDSFNNGELFF
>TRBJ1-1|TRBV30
CARAGEMNTEAFF
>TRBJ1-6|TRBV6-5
CASGSRSGPLHF
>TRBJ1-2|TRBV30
CAWRGRPGQLYGYTF
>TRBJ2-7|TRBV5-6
CASSLIGPSYEQYF
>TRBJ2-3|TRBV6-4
CASSPNSGSPTDTQYF
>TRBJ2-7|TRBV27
CASSLRTRDEQYF
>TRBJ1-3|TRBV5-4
CASMLGGPSPLLSGNTIYF
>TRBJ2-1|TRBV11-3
CASSLDIAGPTYNEQFF
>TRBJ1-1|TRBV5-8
CASSLAPGKRGMNTEAFF
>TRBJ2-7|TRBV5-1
CASSLTQAGAYEQYF
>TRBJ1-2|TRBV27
CASSFRGGQGPYGYTF
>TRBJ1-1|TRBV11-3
CASSLGGQGNTEAFF
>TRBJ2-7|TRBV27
CASSLSRLDYEQYF
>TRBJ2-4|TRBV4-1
CASSQGSGDWVFGIQYF
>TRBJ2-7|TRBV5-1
CASSYPPGEQYF
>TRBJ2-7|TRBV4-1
CASSRTSGAYEQYF
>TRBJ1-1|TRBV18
CASSPRVGRERNTEAFF
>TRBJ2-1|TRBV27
CASSPYTGGAGNEQFF
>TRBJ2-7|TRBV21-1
CASSKQRGRVIPYEQYF
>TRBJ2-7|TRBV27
CASSRLAGAYEQYF
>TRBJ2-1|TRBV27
CASSPGGSYNEQFF
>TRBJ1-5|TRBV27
CASSSGPRGVSNQPQHF